This T cell receptor (beta chain) came from a study of human T cells and chemical hapten exposure (TCRdb year 2021). A note on the overall study: For sensitization, 2% DPC in acetone was applied to a roughly 2 cm by roughly 2 cm area of upper inner arm skin. Patients additionally received weekly therapeutic DPC doses to the scalp throughout the roughly 25-week study period. Patch testing on the upper back used Finn chambers containing 0.01% DPC, with scoring done after 6 days according to International Contact Dermatitis Research Group standards. The patient cohort, mostly female, included alopecia areata with under or over 50% scalp involvement, alopecia totalis and alopecia universalis. Libraries were pooled for sequencing, and variation in per-sample TCR yields was attributed mainly to small differences in library volumes within the pool. The study tracked peripheral blood TCR repertoire changes in vivo during primary and secondary sensitization to the hapten diphenylcyclopropenone (DPC) in alopecia patients. Blood was sampled from patients pre-sensitization (week 0) and at 2, 6 and about 24 weeks after DPC sensitization. Blood for TCR sequencing was provided by twenty-nine alopecia patients at one to four time points (pre-sensitization, 2, 6 and 24 weeks). The research as a whole found: The number of TCRs above 1 in 1000 frequency did not change with DPC sensitization; there was no evidence of global repertoire structure alterations. Expanded TCRs formed significantly more large CDR3 similarity clusters than pre-sensitization or healthy control sets, consistent with antigen-driven responses. Because all patients had alopecia, a presumed autoimmune disease, the immune response of the patients might differ from that of healthy individuals. Repeated subsampling changed both the strength of the expansion versus patch-test correlation and the threshold at which the correlation became significant. The number of PT1 expanded TCRs positively correlated with patch test score, significant at thresholds 8, 16 and 32 but not 4.

Library preparation used RACE. TCRdb shows the sequencer as NextSeq 500. Library preparation attached unique molecular identifiers to individual cDNA molecules for quantitative, reproducible TCR counting. Each blood RNA sample was used to sequence both TCR alpha and TCR beta chains. The original pipeline was this. A median of around 100,000 TCRs per sample was observed, with a range of roughly 20,000 to 700,000. The Decombinator software suite was used to annotate the V, J and CDR3 of the TCR reads. For PS versus PT1 abundance plots, all samples were subsampled to the same number of TCRs (28,000). TCRs were defined as expanded if absent before sensitization and observed at least eight times at the 2-week time point. TCRdb redid the processing of the public reads, applying fastp at Q25 and MiXCR, and retained in-frame beta chains. Under each unique CDR3 protein, matching rows form one entry showing the most common genes and DNA. TCRdb, not the authors, supplied the V and J calls. Present in this sample are 80,000 to 95,000 distinct CDR3 sequences, approximately 11% of which were seen just once. Roughly 4% of the sample is held by the ten biggest clonotypes.

CDR1 and CDR2 are read off the germline V gene as SGHVS and FNYEAQ. V loses 2 bases at its end and J loses 4 bases; junction bases beyond the gene matches: 2. From cysteine to phenylalanine, the CDR3 is 14 amino acids long. The sequence is cut down to CDR3 DNA, 42 bases in frame from base 1. On this clonotype itself: This receptor's antigen is unknown. No clone much larger than this one lies a single base away; base qualities are absent.

This specimen's time point label, per the study, means: patch test 1, 2 weeks after DPC sensitization. In the paper's terms, the treatment or condition label means: therapeutic diphenylcyclopropenone sensitization with weekly scalp DPC. At each patch-test visit, blood was drawn before the patch test was applied. To be eligible, patients had to be aged 18 to 70, diagnosed with alopecia and judged suitable for DPC therapy, while pregnant patients were excluded. Unfractionated whole blood was collected in Tempus Blood RNA tubes, and total RNA was extracted from that blood. The sequence was collected from a woman aged 50 to 60 with alopecia areata. Some clones in this sample may be carry-over from other donors' samples. The V gene is TRBV7-6 and the J gene is TRBJ1-1, and TRBD1 matches 9 of the central bases. The sample here was whole blood, taken in connection with sensitization to the hapten diphenylcyclopropenone (DPC). The bases read TGTGCCAGCAGCTTACAGACAGGGGGCACTGAAGCTTTCTTT. It encodes CASSLQTGGTEAFF.